This T cell receptor (beta chain) is drawn from a study of cytomegalovirus exposure and HLA in healthy donors. Overall study findings and caveats: First-cohort TCR clusters were later found to tend to co-occur in the approximately 120 validation repertoires. The classifier was said to identify cytomegalovirus status with high specificity and sensitivity.

Per germline, CDR1 MDHEN and CDR2 SYDVKM. V shed 6 bases, J shed 5 bases, and the junction held 12 bases outside the gene matches. This CDR3 region has 15 residues. Points on this clone: The antigen remains undetermined.

Clones were sequenced by immunoSEQ multiplex PCR, and TCRdb holds only the in-frame ones, with some missing. The sample consists of roughly 56,000 clones, approximately 94% of them appearing once. The sample taken for sequencing was PBMCs. The J gene is TRBJ2-7, the V gene TRBV28; 8 nucleotides align to TRBD2. This clonotype originated in a man aged 18 to 30 in good health and CMV-seronegative. This CDR3 is CASRSLGGRSHEQYF. The CDR3 region has the DNA TGTGCCAGCAGATCCCTAGGCGGGAGGTCTCACGAGCAGTACTTC.